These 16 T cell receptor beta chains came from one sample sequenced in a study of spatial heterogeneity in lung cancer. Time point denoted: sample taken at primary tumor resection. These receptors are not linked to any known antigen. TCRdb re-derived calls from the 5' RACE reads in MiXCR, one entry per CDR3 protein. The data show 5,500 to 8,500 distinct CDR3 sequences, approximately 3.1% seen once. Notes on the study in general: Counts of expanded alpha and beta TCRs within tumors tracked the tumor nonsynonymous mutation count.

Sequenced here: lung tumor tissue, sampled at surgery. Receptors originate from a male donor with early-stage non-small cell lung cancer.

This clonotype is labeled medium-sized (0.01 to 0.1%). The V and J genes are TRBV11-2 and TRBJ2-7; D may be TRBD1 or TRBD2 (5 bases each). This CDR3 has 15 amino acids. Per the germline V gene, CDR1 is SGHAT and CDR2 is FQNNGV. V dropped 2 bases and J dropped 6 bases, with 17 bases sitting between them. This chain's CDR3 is CASSLIGTQPAEQYF. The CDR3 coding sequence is TGTGCCAGCAGCTTAATTGGGACCCAGCCTGCCGAGCAGTACTTC.

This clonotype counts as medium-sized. DNA of the CDR3: TGTGCCTCCGCGGCGAACACTGAAGCTTTCTTT. This encodes CASAANTEAFF. The V and J genes are TRBV7-9 and TRBJ1-1; D ambiguous. The CDR3 sequence is 11 residues long. Between the trimmed V and J ends, which lost 11 bases and 1 base, there was a span of 8 bases. CDR1 is SEHNR, CDR2 FQNEAQ, per germline (reference sequence).

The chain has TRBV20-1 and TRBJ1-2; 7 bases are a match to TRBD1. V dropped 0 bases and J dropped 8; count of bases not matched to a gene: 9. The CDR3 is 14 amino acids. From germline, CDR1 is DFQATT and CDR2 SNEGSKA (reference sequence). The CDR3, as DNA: TGCAGTGCTAGAGACTGGGACAGCCGGGAGGGCTACACCTTC. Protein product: CSARDWDSREGYTF.

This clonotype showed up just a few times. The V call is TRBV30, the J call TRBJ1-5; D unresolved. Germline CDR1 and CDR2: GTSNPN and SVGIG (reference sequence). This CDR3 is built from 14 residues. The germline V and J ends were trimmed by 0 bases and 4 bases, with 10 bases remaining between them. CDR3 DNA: TGTGCCTGGAGTGTAAAATCCGGTAATCAGCCCCAGCATTTT. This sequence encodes CAWSVKSGNQPQHF.

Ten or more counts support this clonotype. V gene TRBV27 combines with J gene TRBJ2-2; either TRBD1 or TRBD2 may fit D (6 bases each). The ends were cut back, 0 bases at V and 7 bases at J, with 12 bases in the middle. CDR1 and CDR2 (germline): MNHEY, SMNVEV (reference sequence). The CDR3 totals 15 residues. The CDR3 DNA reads TGTGCCAGCAGTTTATCAGAGGGGGGTGTCGGGGAGCTGTTTTTT. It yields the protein CASSLSEGGVGELFF.

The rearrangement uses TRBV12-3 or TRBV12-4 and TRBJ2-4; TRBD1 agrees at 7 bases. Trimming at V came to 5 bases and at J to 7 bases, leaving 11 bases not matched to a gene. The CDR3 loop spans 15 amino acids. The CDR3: CASSPDRATSNIQYF. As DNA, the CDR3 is TGTGCCAGCAGTCCCGACAGGGCGACATCCAACATTCAGTACTTC.

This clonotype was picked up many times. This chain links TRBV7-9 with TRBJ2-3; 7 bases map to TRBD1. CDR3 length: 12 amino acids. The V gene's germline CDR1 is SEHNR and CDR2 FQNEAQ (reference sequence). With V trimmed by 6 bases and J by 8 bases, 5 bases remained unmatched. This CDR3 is CASSQTGFTQYF. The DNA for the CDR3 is TGTGCCAGCAGTCAGACAGGGTTTACGCAGTATTTT.

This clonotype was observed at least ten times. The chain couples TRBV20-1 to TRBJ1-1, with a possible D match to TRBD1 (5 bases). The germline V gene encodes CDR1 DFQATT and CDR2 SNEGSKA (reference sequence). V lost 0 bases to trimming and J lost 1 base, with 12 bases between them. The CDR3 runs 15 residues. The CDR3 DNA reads TGCAGTGCTAGAGATACGGGGGGAAGGAACACTGAAGCTTTCTTT. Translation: CSARDTGGRNTEAFF.

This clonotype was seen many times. This CDR3 is CASSTTGDHYNEQFF. In nucleotides, the CDR3 is TGTGCCAGCAGTACGACAGGGGACCACTACAATGAGCAGTTCTTC. J is TRBJ2-1 and V is TRBV6-5; 8 bases are a match to TRBD1. V shed 5 bases and J 3 bases; nucleotides not matched to a gene: 6. Germline V gives CDR1 MNHEY, CDR2 SVGAGI. The CDR3 has 15 residues.

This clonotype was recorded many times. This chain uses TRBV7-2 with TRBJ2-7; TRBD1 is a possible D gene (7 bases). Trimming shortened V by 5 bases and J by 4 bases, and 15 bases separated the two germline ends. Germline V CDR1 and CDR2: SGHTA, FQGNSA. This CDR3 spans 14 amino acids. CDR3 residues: CASSGRTGDYEQYF. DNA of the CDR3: TGTGCCAGCAGCGGGAGGACAGGAGATTACGAGCAGTACTTC. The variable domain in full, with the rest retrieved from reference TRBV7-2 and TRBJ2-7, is GAGVSQSPSNKVTEKGKDVELRCDPISGHTALYWYRQSLGQGLEFLIYFQGNSAPDKSGLPSDRFSAERTGGSVSTLTIQRTQQEDSAVYLCASSGRTGDYEQYFGPGTRLTVT.

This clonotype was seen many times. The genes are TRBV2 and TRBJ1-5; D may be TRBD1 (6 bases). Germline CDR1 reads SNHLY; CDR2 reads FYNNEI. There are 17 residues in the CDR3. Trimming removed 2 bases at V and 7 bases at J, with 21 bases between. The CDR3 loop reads CASSERLGALASQPQHF. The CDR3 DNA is TGTGCCAGCAGTGAAAGATTGGGGGCACTAGCCAGCCAGCCCCAGCATTTT.

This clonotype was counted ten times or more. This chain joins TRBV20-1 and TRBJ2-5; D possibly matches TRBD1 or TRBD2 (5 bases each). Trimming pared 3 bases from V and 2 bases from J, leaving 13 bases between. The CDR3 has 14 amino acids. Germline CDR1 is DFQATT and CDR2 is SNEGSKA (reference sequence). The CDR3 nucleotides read TGCAGTGCTAGTTATCGGGGCGGACAAGAGACCCAGTACTTC. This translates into CSASYRGGQETQYF.

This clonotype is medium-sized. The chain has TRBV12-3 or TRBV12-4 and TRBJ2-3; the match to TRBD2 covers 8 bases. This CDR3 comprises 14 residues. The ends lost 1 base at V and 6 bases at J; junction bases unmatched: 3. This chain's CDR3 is CASSLEASGDTQYF. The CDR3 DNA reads TGTGCCAGCAGTTTAGAGGCTAGCGGGGATACGCAGTATTTT.

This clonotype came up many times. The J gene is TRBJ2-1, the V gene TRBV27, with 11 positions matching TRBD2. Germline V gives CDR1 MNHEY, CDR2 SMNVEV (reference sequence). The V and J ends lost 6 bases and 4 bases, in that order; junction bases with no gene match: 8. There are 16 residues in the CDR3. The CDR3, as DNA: TGTGCCAGCAGGCGATTGACTAGCGGGACTTACAATGAGCAGTTCTTC. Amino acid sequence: CASRRLTSGTYNEQFF.

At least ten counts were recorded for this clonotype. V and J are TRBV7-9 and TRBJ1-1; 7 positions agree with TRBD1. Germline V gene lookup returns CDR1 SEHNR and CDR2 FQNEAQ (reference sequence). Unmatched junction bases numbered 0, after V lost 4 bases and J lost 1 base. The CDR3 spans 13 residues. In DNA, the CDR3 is TGTGCCAGCAGCTGGGACAGGAACACTGAAGCTTTCTTT. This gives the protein CASSWDRNTEAFF.

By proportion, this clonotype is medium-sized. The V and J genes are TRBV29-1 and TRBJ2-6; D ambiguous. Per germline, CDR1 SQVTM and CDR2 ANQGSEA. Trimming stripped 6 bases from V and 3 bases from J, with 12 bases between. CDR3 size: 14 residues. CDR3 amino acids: CSVVLEGGANVLTF. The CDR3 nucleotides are TGCAGCGTCGTACTTGAAGGTGGGGCCAACGTCCTGACTTTC.